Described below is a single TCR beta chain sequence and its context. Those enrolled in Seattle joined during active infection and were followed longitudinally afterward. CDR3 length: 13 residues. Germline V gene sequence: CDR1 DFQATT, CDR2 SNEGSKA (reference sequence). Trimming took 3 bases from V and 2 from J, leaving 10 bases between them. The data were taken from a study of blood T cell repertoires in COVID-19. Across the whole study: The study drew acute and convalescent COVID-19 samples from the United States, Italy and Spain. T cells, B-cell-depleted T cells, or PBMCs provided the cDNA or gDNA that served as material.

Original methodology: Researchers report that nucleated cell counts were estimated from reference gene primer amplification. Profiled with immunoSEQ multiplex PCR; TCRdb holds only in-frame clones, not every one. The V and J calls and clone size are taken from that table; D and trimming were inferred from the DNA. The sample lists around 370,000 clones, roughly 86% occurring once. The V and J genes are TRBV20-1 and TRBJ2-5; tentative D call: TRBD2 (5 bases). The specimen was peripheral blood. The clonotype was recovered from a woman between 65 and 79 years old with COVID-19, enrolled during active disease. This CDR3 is CSASGPGQETQYF. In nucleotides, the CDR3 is TGCAGTGCTAGTGGGCCGGGGCAAGAGACCCAGTACTTC.